The T cell receptor beta chain described here comes from a study of shared clonotypes between healthy human individuals. About this clone: As yet, its antigen is unknown.

Study findings and constraints: Sharing across four donors was highest in naive CD4 (approximately 5%) and lowest in memory CD8 (0.4%).

The repertoire was sequenced with immunoSEQ multiplex PCR; TCRdb's copy has only in-frame clones and lacks some. Of around 2.5 million clones listed, over 85% are singletons. Germline V lookup: CDR1 SGHTS, CDR2 YDEGEE. CDR3 length: 16 amino acids. The ends were cut back, 0 bases at V and 0 bases at J, with 12 bases in the middle. The source is a man between 18 and 29 years old in good health. Some clones in this sample may be carry-over from other donors' samples. Material: naive CD4+ T cells from PBMCs. Subset here: CD45RA+ positively selected. This rearrangement joins TRBV5-8 to TRBJ1-1; D uncertain. The CDR3 region is CASSLGQVHMNTEAFF. The CDR3 DNA follows: TGTGCCAGCAGCTTGGGGCAGGTTCACATGAACACTGAAGCTTTCTTT. Full variable domain (remainder filled in from reference TRBV5-8 and TRBJ1-1): EAGVTQSPTHLIKTRGQQATLRCSPISGHTSVYWYQQALGLGLQFLLWYDEGEERNRGNFPPRFSGRQFPNYSSELNVNALELEDSALYLCASSLGQVHMNTEAFFGQGTRLTVV.